This T cell receptor (beta chain) comes out of a study of blood T cell repertoires in COVID-19 (dated by TCRdb to about 2020). Study-wide context: Collaborator samples came from the United States, Italy and Spain and covered acute and convalescent phases of COVID-19. A de-identified subject ID, COVID-19 status, age in years and sex were almost always included in the sample metadata. The repertoires were made available in a free public database intended to serve as a resource for research on the immune response to SARS-CoV-2. Subjects who had been exposed to COVID-19, were actively infected with it, or had recovered from it provided the deeply sampled blood TCRbeta repertoires that made up the dataset. Where HLA class I and class II types were available, the types were taken from metadata supplied by the sample provider, not from assay-based typing. The material from the prospective study consisted of cDNA or gDNA derived from T cells, B-cell-depleted T cells, or PBMCs. The samples were drawn from the first 160 participants of the ongoing ImmuneRACE study and from 1,254 subjects provided by 6 global collaborators.

From the cysteine through the phenylalanine, the CDR3 covers 13 amino acids. The retained sequence is limited to the CDR3, 39 bases, with the frame set at the first base. V is clipped by 0 bases and J by 8 bases, and the sequence between their germline boundaries is 6 bases long. The germline V gene supplies CDR1 SGHRS and CDR2 YFSETQ. TCRbeta CDR3 regions were amplified from genomic DNA using the immunoSEQ Assay, a bias-controlled multiplex PCR. The authors' pipeline ran thus. Nucleated cell counts per sample were estimated from amplification of reference gene primers within the assay. To quantify the absolute abundance of each unique TCRbeta CDR3 rearrangement, sequence reads were collapsed and filtered. For each sample, productive Simpson clonality was calculated as the square root of Simpson's diversity index across productive rearrangements. TCRdb mirrors the immuneACCESS table, restricted to in-frame sequences. Some clones are absent from its copies; in checked studies, under half trace to an unresolved V gene, and the reason for the others is unknown. The V and J calls and the clone size are those of that table, but D and trimming were determined from the DNA. The sample profile shows 150,000 to 200,000 clones; about 88% of them were found once. Of the sample, about 9.4% falls within the top ten clones.

The full study reports these points: The amount of clinical and demographic metadata varied by source and participant and was provided uncurated.

Concerning this clone itself: Its antigen remains undetermined. No much larger clonotype is one base removed from it; base qualities were not supplied.

In the prospective study, participants were 18 to 89 years old, resided in about 25 geographic areas of the United States, and were enrolled through a virtual design. Cohort assignment in the prospective study relied on participant-reported clinical history from a screening survey and a study questionnaire. Recovered participants in ImmuneRACE Cohort 3 were defined as having two consecutive negative NP/OP PCR tests, clearance from a healthcare professional, or resolution of symptoms. In the prospective study, mobile phlebotomists collected whole blood, serum and a nasopharyngeal or oropharyngeal swab from each participant. Additional blood draws and questionnaires over a roughly two-month period could optionally be provided by prospective study participants. Prospective study blood samples were shipped either frozen or at room temperature before DNA extraction.

The receptor was derived from a woman under 30 who had recovered from COVID-19. This receptor chain uses TRBV5-1 and TRBJ1-6, with a tentative D gene TRBD1 over 6 matching bases. The sequenced material came from PBMCs or T cells enriched from blood (not recorded which). DNA sequence: TGCGCCAGCAGCTTGGGACAGGATTCACCCCTCCACTTT. Its protein product is CASSLGQDSPLHF.